Detailed here is one T cell receptor beta chain. TCRdb reanalysed the 5' RACE reads using MiXCR and keeps one entry per CDR3 protein. Among nearly 350,000 distinct CDR3 sequences listed, roughly 8% were seen once. This record belongs to a study of T cells after yellow fever vaccination. V shed 5 bases and J 3 bases; nucleotides not matched to a gene: 3. This CDR3 spans 14 amino acids. The material was PBMCs, obtained about 49 days after the first yellow fever vaccination. The chain couples TRBV12-3 or TRBV12-4 to TRBJ1-5; 8 bases are shared with TRBD1. The sequence derives from a man aged 18 to 35 who received the YFV17D yellow fever vaccine. The CDR3 bases are TGTGCCAGCAGTGGACAGGGAGACAATCAGCCCCAGCATTTT. Translation: CASSGQGDNQPQHF.